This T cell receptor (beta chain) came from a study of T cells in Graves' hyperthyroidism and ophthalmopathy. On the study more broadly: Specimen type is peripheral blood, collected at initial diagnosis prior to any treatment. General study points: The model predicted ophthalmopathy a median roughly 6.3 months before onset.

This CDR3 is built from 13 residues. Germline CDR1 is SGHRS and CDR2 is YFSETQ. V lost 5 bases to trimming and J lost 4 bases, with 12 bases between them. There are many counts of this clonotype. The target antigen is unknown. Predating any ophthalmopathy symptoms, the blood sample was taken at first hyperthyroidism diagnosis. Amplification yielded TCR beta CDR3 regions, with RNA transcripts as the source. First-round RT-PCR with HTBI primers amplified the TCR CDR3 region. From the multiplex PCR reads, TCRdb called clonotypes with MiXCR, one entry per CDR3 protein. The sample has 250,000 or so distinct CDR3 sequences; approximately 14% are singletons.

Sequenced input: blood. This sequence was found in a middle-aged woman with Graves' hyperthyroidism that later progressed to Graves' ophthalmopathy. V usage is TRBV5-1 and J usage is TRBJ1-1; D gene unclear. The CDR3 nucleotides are TGCGCCAGCAGTCTTCTGGGAGGCACTGAAGCTTTCTTT. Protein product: CASSLLGGTEAFF.